What follows are 18 T cell receptor beta chains derived from one specimen sequenced in a study of blood T cell repertoires in COVID-19. Data came from immunoSEQ multiplex PCR; TCRdb stores just in-frame clones and leaves some out. In the table there are roughly 80,000 clones, roughly nine tenths of which are singletons. Sequencing was done on a sample of peripheral blood. These receptor sequences come from a man older than 75 in a cohort sampled during active COVID-19.

The J gene is TRBJ2-2, the V gene TRBV19; 8 nucleotides agree with TRBD1. After removal of 3 bases from V and 6 bases from J, the junction contained 9 bases not matched to a gene. The CDR3 has 16 amino acids. The V gene's germline CDR1 is LNHDA and CDR2 SQIVND (reference sequence). The CDR3 DNA reads TGTGCCAGTAGTATTTTACCGGGACAGGACCCCGGGGAGCTGTTTTTT. Its protein is CASSILPGQDPGELFF.

This clone has only a few counts. The chain has TRBV19 and TRBJ2-7; 7 nucleotides align to TRBD1. CDR1 is LNHDA and CDR2 is SQIVND in the germline V gene (reference sequence). This CDR3 has 14 amino acids. With V trimmed by 1 base and J by 3 bases, 3 bases remained unmatched. DNA of the CDR3: TGTGCCAGTAGTATAGGCGCAGGGGGCTACGAGCAGTACTTC. It codes for CASSIGAGGYEQYF.

This chain connects TRBV5-1 to TRBJ2-2; no firm D call. Germline-derived CDR1 and CDR2 are SGHRS and YFSETQ. CDR3 length equals 16 residues. V lost 5 bases and J 0 bases, leaving 14 bases between the germline ends. In nucleotides, the CDR3 is TGCGCCAGCAGACCCTCGGGTTCACCGAACACCGGGGAGCTGTTTTTT. Amino acid sequence: CASRPSGSPNTGELFF. The full variable domain, with the rest looked up from reference TRBV5-1 and TRBJ2-2, is KAGVTQTPRYLIKTRGQQVTLSCSPISGHRSVSWYQQTPGQGLQFLFEYFSETQRNKGNFPGRFSGRQFSNSRSEMNVSTLELGDSALYLCASRPSGSPNTGELFFGEGSRLTVL.

V and J are TRBV27 and TRBJ2-4, with 8 bases fitting TRBD2. The ends lost 6 bases at V and 1 base at J; junction bases unmatched: 14. Germline lookup yields CDR1 MNHEY and CDR2 SMNVEV (reference sequence). This CDR3 spans 18 amino acids. The CDR3: CASSIRYSGGFAKNIQYF. DNA of the CDR3: TGTGCCAGCAGCATCCGTTACAGCGGGGGATTTGCCAAAAACATTCAGTACTTC.

This sequence joins TRBV5-1 and TRBJ1-2; a possible D gene is TRBD1 (5 bases). Germline V gives CDR1 SGHRS, CDR2 YFSETQ. CDR3 length: 15 residues. V lost 0 bases to trimming and J lost 8 bases, with 17 bases between them. CDR3 DNA sequence: TGCGCCAGCAGCTTGGATGGGGCCTCCTCTAGGGGCTACACCTTC. Translated, it gives CASSLDGASSRGYTF.

The chain is built from TRBV4-1 and TRBJ2-3, with TRBD1 identical over 7 bases. Germline loops: CDR1 MGHRA, CDR2 YSYEKL. J gave up 4 bases and V 0 bases, and 7 bases lay outside the gene matches. The length of the CDR3 is 16 residues. The chain's CDR3 is CASSQDPAGGSDTQYF. The CDR3 DNA reads as TGCGCCAGCAGCCAAGATCCGGCAGGGGGATCAGATACGCAGTATTTT.

This chain joins TRBV5-4 and TRBJ2-2; TRBD1 might be the D (6 bases). Trimming shortened V by 3 bases and J by 2 bases, and 11 bases separated the two germline ends. Germline lookup yields CDR1 SGHNT and CDR2 YYREEE (reference sequence). The CDR3 loop spans 15 amino acids. This chain's CDR3 is CASSSGTKNTGELFF. The CDR3 DNA reads as TGTGCCAGCAGCTCCGGGACAAAAAACACCGGGGAGCTGTTTTTT.

V and J are TRBV24-1 and TRBJ2-5, with 7 bases aligning to TRBD1. Trimming at V came to 4 bases and at J to 4 bases, leaving 8 bases not matched to a gene. Germline V gives CDR1 KGHDR, CDR2 SFDVKD. The CDR3 sequence is 15 residues long. The CDR3 loop is CATSDTNRGRETQYF. The CDR3 DNA reads as TGTGCCACCAGTGACACTAACAGGGGCCGAGAGACCCAGTACTTC.

The CDR3 DNA sequence: TGTGCCAGTACCCGGGACACTCACTATAACTATGGCTACACCTTC. Protein product: CASTRDTHYNYGYTF. The genes are TRBV19 and TRBJ1-2, with D perhaps TRBD1 (6 bases). V shed 7 bases and J shed 1 base, with 16 bases lying between them. The CDR3 runs to 15 residues. Germline CDR1 is LNHDA and CDR2 is SQIVND (reference sequence).

The chain joins TRBV9 to TRBJ2-5; TRBD2 matches 8 bases. V was clipped by 3 bases and J by 2 bases; unmatched bases: 9. CDR1 and CDR2 from the germline V gene are SGDLS and YYNGEE. CDR3 length: 16 amino acids. The CDR3 loop is CASSASGTSGQETQYF. The CDR3 bases are TGTGCCAGCAGCGCATCCGGAACTAGCGGACAAGAGACCCAGTACTTC.

This clone was recorded only once. The chain couples TRBV3-1 (or the pseudogene TRBV3-2) to TRBJ1-1; D unclear. The germline V and J ends were trimmed by 3 bases and 2 bases, with 10 bases remaining between them. There are 14 residues in the CDR3. Looked up from germline, CDR1 is LGHDT and CDR2 is YNNKEL (reference sequence). Here the CDR3 reads CASSHGTVNTEAFF. The CDR3 DNA sequence: TGTGCCAGCAGCCACGGAACAGTTAACACTGAAGCTTTCTTT.

This clone showed up just once. The V call is TRBV18, the J call TRBJ1-3; D possibly corresponds to TRBD1 (5 bases). This CDR3 is 17 amino acids long. Germline values: CDR1 KGHSH, CDR2 LQKENI. The V and J ends lost 2 bases and 11 bases respectively, with 25 bases between them. The CDR3 reads CASSPTDIRAAGSAIYF. The CDR3 DNA reads TGTGCCAGCTCACCAACCGACATCAGGGCGGCGGGGTCGGCCATATATTTT.

The rearrangement links TRBV5-1 to TRBJ2-5, with TRBD1 as a possible D gene (6 bases). The V end lost 7 bases, the J end lost 0 bases, and 10 bases lay between the germline ends. This CDR3 comprises 13 residues. Germline loops: CDR1 SGHRS, CDR2 YFSETQ. The CDR3 is CASGQSYQETQYF. The CDR3 region has the DNA TGCGCCAGCGGACAGTCCTACCAAGAGACCCAGTACTTC.

The CDR3: CSASADRVQFF. The CDR3 DNA follows: TGCAGTGCTAGTGCGGACAGGGTCCAGTTTTTT. The chain couples TRBV20-1 to TRBJ1-4, with 8 positions matching TRBD1. Germline V gives CDR1 DFQATT, CDR2 SNEGSKA (reference sequence). The CDR3 loop spans 11 amino acids. The ends lost 3 bases at V and 16 bases at J; junction bases unmatched: 7.

J is TRBJ1-3 and V is TRBV3-1 (or the pseudogene TRBV3-2); no clear D. V was cut by 5 bases and J by 0 bases, with 11 bases left in between. The germline V gene encodes CDR1 LGHDT and CDR2 YNNKEL (reference sequence). The CDR3 has 15 amino acids. The CDR3 is CASSFTVSSGNTIYF. For the CDR3, the DNA is TGTGCCAGCAGCTTTACAGTAAGCTCTGGAAACACCATATATTTT.

The chain combines TRBV2 with TRBJ1-1; 7 positions match TRBD1. The trim removed 4 bases at V and 10 bases at J, leaving 9 bases unmatched. The CDR3 loop spans 13 amino acids. CDR1 is SNHLY, CDR2 FYNNEI, per germline. DNA for the CDR3: TGTGCCAGCAGTGGGGGACAGCTATGGGGAGCTTTCTTT. This codes for CASSGGQLWGAFF.

This rearrangement joins TRBV6-5 to TRBJ1-2; 11 bases align to TRBD1. CDR3 length equals 13 residues. Germline loops: CDR1 MNHEY, CDR2 SVGAGI. Unmatched junction bases numbered 4, after V lost 5 bases and J lost 8 bases. CDR3 bases: TGTGCCAGCAGTCAGGACAGGGGGCTGGGCTACACCTTC. Translated, it gives CASSQDRGLGYTF.

This sequence joins TRBV24-1 and TRBJ2-5, with 8 bases identical to TRBD2. The V segment lost 2 bases and the J segment 5 bases; nucleotides outside the gene matches: 9. CDR1 KGHDR and CDR2 SFDVKD come from the germline V gene. The CDR3 has 16 amino acids. CDR3 protein: CATSDSNSGGRETQYF. CDR3 bases: TGTGCCACCAGTGATTCTAACAGCGGGGGACGGGAGACCCAGTACTTC.